The following is a TCR beta chain sequence with its context. Its antigen is currently unknown. This sample is part of a study of cytomegalovirus exposure and HLA in healthy donors. Study findings and constraints: Accounts indicate the classifier identified cytomegalovirus status with strong specificity and sensitivity. Within an earlier analysis, most TCR beta V segments proved productive either about 90% or about 30% of the time.

PCR employed 60 Vbeta and 13 Jbeta primers. Per the original data handling: Tens of millions of unique TCR beta chains, 10 million to 14 million shared, were counted in a later analysis. Profiled with immunoSEQ multiplex PCR; TCRdb holds only in-frame clones, not every one. The V and J calls and clone size come from that table; D and trimming were worked out from the DNA. The table has 250,000 or so clones, approximately 91% seen once. The length of the CDR3 is 15 residues. J lost 2 bases, V lost 6 bases, and 5 bases had no gene match. Germline V gene sequence: CDR1 SNHLY, CDR2 FYNNEI. This clonotype was sampled from a girl aged 2 to 10 in good health and CMV-seronegative. The sample consisted of PBMCs. The chain links TRBV2 to TRBJ2-2; TRBD1 agrees at 8 bases. CDR3 loop: CASSGDRTNTGELFF. The CDR3 nucleotides are TGTGCCAGCAGCGGGGACAGGACCAACACCGGGGAGCTGTTTTTT.